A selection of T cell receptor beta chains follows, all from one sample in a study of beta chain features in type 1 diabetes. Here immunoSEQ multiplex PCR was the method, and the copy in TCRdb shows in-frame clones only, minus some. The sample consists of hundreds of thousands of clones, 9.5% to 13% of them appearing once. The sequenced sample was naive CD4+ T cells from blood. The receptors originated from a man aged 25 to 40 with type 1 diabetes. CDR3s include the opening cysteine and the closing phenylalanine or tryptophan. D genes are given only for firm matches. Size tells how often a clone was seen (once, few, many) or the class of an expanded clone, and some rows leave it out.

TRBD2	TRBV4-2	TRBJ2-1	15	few	CASSQLAGGPHEQFF	TGTGCCAGCAGCCAACTAGCGGGGGGGCCCCATGAGCAGTTCTTC
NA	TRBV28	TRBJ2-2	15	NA	CASSTGTTNTGELFF	TGTGCCAGCAGTACCGGGACAACGAACACCGGGGAGCTGTTTTTT
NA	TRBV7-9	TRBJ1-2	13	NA	CASSPGSGYGYTF	TGTGCCAGCAGCCCCGGGAGTGGATATGGCTACACCTTC
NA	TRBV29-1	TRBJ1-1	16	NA	CSADRGSGWMNTEAFF	TGCAGCGCCGACCGGGGTAGCGGATGGATGAACACTGAAGCTTTCTTT
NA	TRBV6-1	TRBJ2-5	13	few	CASSGRDPETQYF	TGTGCCAGCAGTGGGAGGGACCCTGAGACCCAGTACTTC
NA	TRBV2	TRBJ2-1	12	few	CASSMTDNEQFF	TGTGCCAGCAGTATGACAGACAATGAGCAGTTCTTC
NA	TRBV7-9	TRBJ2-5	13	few	CASSLGEGETQYF	TGTGCCAGCAGCTTAGGCGAGGGAGAGACCCAGTACTTC
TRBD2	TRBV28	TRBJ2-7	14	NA	CASSFGGGGYEQYF	TGTGCCAGCAGTTTTGGGGGCGGGGGGTACGAGCAGTACTTC
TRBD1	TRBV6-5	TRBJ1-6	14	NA	CASSQGQGRAPLHF	TGTGCCAGCAGCCAAGGACAGGGGAGGGCACCCCTCCACTTT
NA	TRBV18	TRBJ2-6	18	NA	CASSPRHTGSSGANVLTF	TGTGCCAGCTCACCGCGGCATACAGGGTCCTCTGGGGCCAACGTCCTGACTTTC
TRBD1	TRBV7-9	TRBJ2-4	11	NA	CASSSDRGLDF	TGTGCCAGCAGCTCGGACAGGGGATTGGACTTC
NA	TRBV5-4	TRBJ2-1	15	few	CASSSTLPDGNEQFF	TGTGCCAGCAGCTCAACGCTCCCCGACGGGAATGAGCAGTTCTTC
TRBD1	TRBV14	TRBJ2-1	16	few	CASSRGQGIRSNEQFF	TGTGCCAGCAGCCGCGGACAGGGAATAAGGTCCAATGAGCAGTTCTTC
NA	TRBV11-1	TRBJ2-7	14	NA	CASNDGPSSYEQYF	TGTGCCAGCAATGATGGCCCAAGCTCCTACGAGCAGTACTTC
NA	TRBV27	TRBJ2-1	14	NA	CASDSGPRGKGQFF	TGTGCCAGCGACTCCGGACCTCGGGGTAAGGGGCAGTTCTTC
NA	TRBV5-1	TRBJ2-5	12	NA	CASGHLQETQYF	TGCGCCAGTGGACACCTACAAGAGACCCAGTACTTC
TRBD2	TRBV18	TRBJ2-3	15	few	CASSPLAGATDTQYF	TGTGCCAGCTCCCCCCTAGCGGGGGCCACAGATACGCAGTATTTT
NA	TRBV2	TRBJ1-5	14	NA	CASTQIDSNQPQHF	TGTGCCAGCACCCAGATCGATAGCAATCAGCCCCAGCATTTT
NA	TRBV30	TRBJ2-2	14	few	CAWKRASNTGELFF	TGTGCCTGGAAGAGGGCCTCGAACACCGGGGAGCTGTTTTTT
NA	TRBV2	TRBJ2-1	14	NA	CAVVLGAPYNEQFF	TGTGCCGTCGTTCTGGGGGCGCCCTACAATGAGCAGTTCTTC
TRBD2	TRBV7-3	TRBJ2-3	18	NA	CASSLTGTSGGGTDTQYF	TGTGCCAGCAGCTTGACCGGGACTAGCGGGGGAGGCACAGATACGCAGTATTTT
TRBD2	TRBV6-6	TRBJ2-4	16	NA	CASSYSLSGGKNIQYF	TGTGCCAGCAGTTACTCGTTGTCGGGGGGGAAAAACATTCAGTACTTC
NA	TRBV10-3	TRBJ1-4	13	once	CATGRGGNEKLFF	TGTGCCACCGGCCGGGGGGGTAATGAAAAACTGTTTTTT
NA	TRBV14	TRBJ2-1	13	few	CASSQTGHNEQFF	TGTGCCAGCAGCCAAACAGGGCACAATGAGCAGTTCTTC
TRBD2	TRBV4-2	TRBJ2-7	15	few	CASSPGLGGTYEQYF	TGTGCCAGCAGCCCTGGACTAGGCGGTACCTACGAGCAGTACTTC
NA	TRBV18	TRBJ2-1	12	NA	CASSPERNEQFF	TGTGCCAGCTCGCCGGAGCGGAATGAGCAGTTCTTC
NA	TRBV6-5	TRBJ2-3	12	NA	CASSDRIDTQYF	TGTGCCAGCAGTGACAGGATCGATACGCAGTATTTT
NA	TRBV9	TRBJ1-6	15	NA	CASSERTGLGSPLHF	TGTGCCAGCAGCGAGCGAACAGGGTTGGGATCACCCCTCCACTTT
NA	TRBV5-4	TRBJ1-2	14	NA	CASSRDSSNYGYTF	TGTGCCAGCAGCCGAGACAGCTCAAACTATGGCTACACCTTC
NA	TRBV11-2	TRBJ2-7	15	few	CASSQRGGGAEEQYF	TGTGCCAGCAGCCAAAGAGGCGGAGGGGCGGAGGAGCAGTACTTC
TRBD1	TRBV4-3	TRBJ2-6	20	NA	CASSQLIGQGAYSGANVLTF	TGCGCCAGCAGCCAACTCATTGGACAGGGGGCATACTCTGGGGCCAACGTCCTGACTTTC
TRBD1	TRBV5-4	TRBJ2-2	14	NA	CASSGTGGTGELFF	TGTGCCAGCAGCGGGACAGGGGGCACCGGGGAGCTGTTTTTT
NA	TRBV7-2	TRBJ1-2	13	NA	CASSSAGGGGYTF	TGTGCCAGCAGTTCGGCCGGGGGAGGAGGCTACACCTTC
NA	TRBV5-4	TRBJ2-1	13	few	CASKRSSYNEQFF	TGTGCCTCAAAACGGAGCTCCTACAATGAGCAGTTCTTC
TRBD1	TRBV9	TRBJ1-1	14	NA	CASSVQGGNTEAFF	TGTGCCAGCAGCGTTCAGGGGGGGAACACTGAAGCTTTCTTT
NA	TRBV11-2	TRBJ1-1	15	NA	CASSLVGGLSTEAFF	TGTGCCAGCAGCTTAGTAGGGGGATTGTCCACTGAAGCTTTCTTT
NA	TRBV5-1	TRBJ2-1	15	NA	CASSLDGAPYNEQFF	TGCGCCAGCAGCTTGGATGGGGCACCCTACAATGAGCAGTTCTTC
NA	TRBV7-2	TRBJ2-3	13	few	CASSQGLGDTQYF	TGTGCCAGCAGCCAGGGGCTGGGAGATACGCAGTATTTT
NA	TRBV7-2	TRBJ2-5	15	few	CASSLGGRLSETQYF	TGTGCCAGCAGCCTAGGCGGTAGGCTTTCTGAGACCCAGTACTTC
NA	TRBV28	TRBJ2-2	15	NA	CASSLWGSAAGELFF	TGTGCCAGCAGTTTATGGGGGAGTGCGGCCGGGGAGCTGTTTTTT
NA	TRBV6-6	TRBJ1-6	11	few	CASRYGSPLHF	TGTGCCAGCAGATATGGCTCACCCCTCCACTTT
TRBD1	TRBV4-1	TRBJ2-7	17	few	CASSQVSTGTGIHEQYF	TGCGCCAGCAGCCAAGTCAGTACCGGGACAGGGATCCACGAGCAGTACTTC
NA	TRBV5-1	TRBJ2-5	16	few	CASSLASGFRQGTQYF	TGCGCCAGCAGCTTGGCCAGCGGATTCCGCCAAGGGACCCAGTACTTC
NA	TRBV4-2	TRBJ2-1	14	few	CASSQDSGVNEQFF	TGTGCCAGCAGCCAAGATTCAGGGGTGAATGAGCAGTTCTTC
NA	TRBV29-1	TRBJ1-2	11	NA	CSVVQAYGYTF	TGCAGCGTTGTTCAAGCCTATGGCTACACCTTC
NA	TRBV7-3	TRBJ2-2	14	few	CASSLTVNTGELFF	TGTGCCAGCAGCTTGACTGTGAACACCGGGGAGCTGTTTTTT
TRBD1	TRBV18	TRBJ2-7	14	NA	CASSPRGQGYEQYF	TGTGCCAGCTCACCCCGGGGACAGGGGTACGAGCAGTACTTC
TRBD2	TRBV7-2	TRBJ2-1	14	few	CASSSSGAAGEQFF	TGTGCCAGCAGCTCCAGCGGGGCGGCAGGGGAGCAGTTCTTC
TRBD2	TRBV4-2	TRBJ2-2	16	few	CASSPSGGGQAGELFF	TGTGCCAGCAGCCCTTCCGGCGGGGGGCAGGCCGGGGAGCTGTTTTTT